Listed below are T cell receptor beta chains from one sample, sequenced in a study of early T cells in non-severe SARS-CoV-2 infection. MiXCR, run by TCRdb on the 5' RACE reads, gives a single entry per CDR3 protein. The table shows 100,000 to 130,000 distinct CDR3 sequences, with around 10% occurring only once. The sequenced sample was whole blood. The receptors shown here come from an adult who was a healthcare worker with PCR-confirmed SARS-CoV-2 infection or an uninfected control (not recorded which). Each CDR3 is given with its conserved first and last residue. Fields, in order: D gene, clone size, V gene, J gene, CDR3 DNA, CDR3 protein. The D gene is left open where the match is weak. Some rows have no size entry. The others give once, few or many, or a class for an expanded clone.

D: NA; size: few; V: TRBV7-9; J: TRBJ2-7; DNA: TGTGCCAGCAGCCCGACAGGCCAGGAGCAGTACTTC; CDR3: CASSPTGQEQYF
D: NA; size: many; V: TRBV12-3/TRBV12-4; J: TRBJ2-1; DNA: TGTGCCAGCACTTTGAACCCCGGAGGGAATGAGCAGTTCTTC; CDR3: CASTLNPGGNEQFF
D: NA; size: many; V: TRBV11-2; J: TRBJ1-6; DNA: TGTGCCAGCAGCCCAACTGCAGCTCGGGTTAATTCACCCCTCCACTTT; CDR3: CASSPTAARVNSPLHF
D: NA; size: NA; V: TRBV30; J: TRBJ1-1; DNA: TGTGCCTGGAGTTCCAGGGGCCCTCAGTCTGAAGCTTTCTTT; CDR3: CAWSSRGPQSEAFF
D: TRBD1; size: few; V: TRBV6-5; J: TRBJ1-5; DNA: TGTGCCAGCGGACGAAGCGGACAGGGCAATCAGCCCCAGCATTTT; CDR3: CASGRSGQGNQPQHF
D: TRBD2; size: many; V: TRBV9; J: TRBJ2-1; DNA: TGTGCCAGCAGCGCCCAGGGACTAGCGGGAGGAAAGGGTGAGCAGTTCTTC; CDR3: CASSAQGLAGGKGEQFF
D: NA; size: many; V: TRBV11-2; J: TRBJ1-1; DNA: TGTGCCAGCAGCACCCGACAGGAATTGAACACTGAAGCTTTCTTT; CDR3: CASSTRQELNTEAFF
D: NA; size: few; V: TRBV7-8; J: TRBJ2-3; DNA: TGTGCCAGCAGCTCAGGTTGGGACTCAAACACAGATACGCAGTATTTT; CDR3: CASSSGWDSNTDTQYF
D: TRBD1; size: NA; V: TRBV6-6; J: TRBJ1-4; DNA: TGTGCCAGCAATCCGACAGGGGGGGAAGAAAAACTGTTTTTT; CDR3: CASNPTGGEEKLFF
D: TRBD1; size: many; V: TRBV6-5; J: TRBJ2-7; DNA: TGTGCCAGCAGTGGGGACAGTGCCTACGAGCAGTACTTC; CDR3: CASSGDSAYEQYF
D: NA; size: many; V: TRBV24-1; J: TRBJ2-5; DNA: TGTGCCACCTCAACAATCCGGGACAACCAAGAGACCCAGTACTTC; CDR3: CATSTIRDNQETQYF
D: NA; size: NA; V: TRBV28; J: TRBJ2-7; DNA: TGTGCCATCTCCCTTCAGTCCCGCGAGCAGTACTTC; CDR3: CAISLQSREQYF
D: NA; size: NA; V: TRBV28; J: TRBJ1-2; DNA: TGTGCCAGCAGTTTATCAAGGGACTATGGCTACACCTTC; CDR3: CASSLSRDYGYTF
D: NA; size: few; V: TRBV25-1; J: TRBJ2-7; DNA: TGTGCCAGCAGTGAAGCGGGTACTGCCTCCTACGAGCAGTACTTC; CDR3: CASSEAGTASYEQYF
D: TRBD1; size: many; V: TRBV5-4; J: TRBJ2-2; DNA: TGTGCCAGCAGCATCCCGGGACAGGGTGACGGGGAGCTGTTTTTT; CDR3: CASSIPGQGDGELFF
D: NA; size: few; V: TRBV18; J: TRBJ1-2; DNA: TGTGCCAGCTCACCACCGGCACGGAACTATGGCTACACCTTC; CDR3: CASSPPARNYGYTF
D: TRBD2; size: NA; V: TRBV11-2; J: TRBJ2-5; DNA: TGTGCCAGCAGCTTACAGGGACTAGCGGGAGTGAAGACCCAGTACTTC; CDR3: CASSLQGLAGVKTQYF
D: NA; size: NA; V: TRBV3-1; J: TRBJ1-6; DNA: TGTGCCAGCAGCCAATTGGCCTATAATTCACCCCTCCACTTT; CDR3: CASSQLAYNSPLHF
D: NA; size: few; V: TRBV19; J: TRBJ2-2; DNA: TGTGCCAGTAGGGAACGGGGAGGCACCGGGGAGCTGTTTTTT; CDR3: CASRERGGTGELFF
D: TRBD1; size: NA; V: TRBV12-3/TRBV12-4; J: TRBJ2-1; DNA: TGTGCCAGCAGTCTACGACAGGGGAATGAGCAGTTCTTC; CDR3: CASSLRQGNEQFF
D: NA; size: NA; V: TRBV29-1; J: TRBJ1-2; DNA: TGCAGCGTTGTTAACCCGTTCGAAAGTGGCTACACCTTC; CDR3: CSVVNPFESGYTF
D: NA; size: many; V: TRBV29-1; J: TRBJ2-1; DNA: TGCAGCGGGAGAGTGGAGAATGAGCAGTTCTTC; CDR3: CSGRVENEQFF
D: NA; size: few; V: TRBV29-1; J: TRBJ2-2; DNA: TGCAGCGCGACAGGTTTCGCGAACACCGGGGAGCTGTTTTTT; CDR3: CSATGFANTGELFF
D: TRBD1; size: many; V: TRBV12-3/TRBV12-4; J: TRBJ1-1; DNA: TGTGCCAGCAGTATCAGGGGGACCATGAACACTGAAGCTTTCTTT; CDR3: CASSIRGTMNTEAFF
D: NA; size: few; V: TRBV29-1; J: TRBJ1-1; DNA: TGCAGCGTTGATAGAAGTGGGGGGGCTGAAGCTTTCTTT; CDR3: CSVDRSGGAEAFF
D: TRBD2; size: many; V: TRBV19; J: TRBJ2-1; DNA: TGTGCCACTTCCGGGAGCGGGGGGCCCTACAATGAGCAGTTCTTC; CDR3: CATSGSGGPYNEQFF
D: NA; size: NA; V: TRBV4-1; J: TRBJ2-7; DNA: TGCGCCAGCAGCCAGACCCCTTTGGCGAACTACGAGCAGTACTTC; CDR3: CASSQTPLANYEQYF
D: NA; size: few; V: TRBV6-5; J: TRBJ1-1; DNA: TGTGCCAGCAGTCTCGGGAAGAACACTGAAGCTTTCTTT; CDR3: CASSLGKNTEAFF
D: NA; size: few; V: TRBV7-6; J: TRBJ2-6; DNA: TGTGCCAGCAGCGCATCGACAGCGGGCAAGGGCATTTCTGGGGCCAACGTCCTGACTTTC; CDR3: CASSASTAGKGISGANVLTF
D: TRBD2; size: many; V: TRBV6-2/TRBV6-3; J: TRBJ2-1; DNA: TGTGCCAGCAGTTACCCCCTAGCGGGGGCCCAGACCAACATTACCTACAATGAGCAGTTCTTC; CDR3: CASSYPLAGAQTNITYNEQFF
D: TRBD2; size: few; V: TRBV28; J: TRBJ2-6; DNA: TGTGCCAGCCCCGGGGGGTCGGGCGGGGCCAACGTCCTGACTTTC; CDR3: CASPGGSGGANVLTF
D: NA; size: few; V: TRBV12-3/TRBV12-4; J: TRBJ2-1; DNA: TGTGCCAGCAGTCCGAGGACAGAAAAACAGTTCTTC; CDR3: CASSPRTEKQFF
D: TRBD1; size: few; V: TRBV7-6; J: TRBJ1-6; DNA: TGTGCCAGCAGCTTAGACAGGGGAATTAATTCACCCCTCCACTTT; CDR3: CASSLDRGINSPLHF
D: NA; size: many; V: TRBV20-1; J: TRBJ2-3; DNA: TGCAGTGCTACAGACAGGTCGGGGGCGGGAGATACGCAGTATTTT; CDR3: CSATDRSGAGDTQYF
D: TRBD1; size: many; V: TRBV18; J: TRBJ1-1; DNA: TGTGCCAGCTCTCCTCTCCCGATTACAGGGGAGGACACTGAAGCTTTCTTT; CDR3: CASSPLPITGEDTEAFF
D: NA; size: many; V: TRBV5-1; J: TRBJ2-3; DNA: TGCGCCAGCAGCACCCTGGGGGAGGTCCTATCGGATACGCAGTATTTT; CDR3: CASSTLGEVLSDTQYF
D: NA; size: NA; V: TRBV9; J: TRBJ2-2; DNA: TGTGCCAGCAGCGTAGCTGGGGACACCGGGGAGCTGTTTTTT; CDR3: CASSVAGDTGELFF
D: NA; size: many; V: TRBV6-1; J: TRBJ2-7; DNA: TGTGCCAGCAGTGAATTGGGGGGCATATCCTACGAGCAGTACTTC; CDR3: CASSELGGISYEQYF
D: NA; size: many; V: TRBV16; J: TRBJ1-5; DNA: TGTGCCAGCAGCCGAGGGGGTGGCAATCAGCCCCAGCATTTT; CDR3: CASSRGGGNQPQHF
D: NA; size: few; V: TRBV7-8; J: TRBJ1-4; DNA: TGTGCCAGCAGCCTTGGATCGGCTAATGAAAAACTGTTTTTT; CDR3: CASSLGSANEKLFF
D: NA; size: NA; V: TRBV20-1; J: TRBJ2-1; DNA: TGCAGTGCTAGAGATGGTTCGGCACCCTACAATGAGCAGTTCTTC; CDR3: CSARDGSAPYNEQFF
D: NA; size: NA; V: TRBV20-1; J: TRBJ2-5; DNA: TGCAGTGCTCTGAGTCCACAGGAGGTACAAGAGACCCAGTACTTC; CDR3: CSALSPQEVQETQYF
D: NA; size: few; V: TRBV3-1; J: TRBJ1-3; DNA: TGTGCCAGCAGCCAAGATCGTGGAGGGACGCTCTCTGGAAACACCATATATTTT; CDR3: CASSQDRGGTLSGNTIYF
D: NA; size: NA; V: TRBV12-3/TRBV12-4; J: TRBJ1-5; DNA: TGTGCCAGCGGCCCGCGTGAAATAAGTCAGCCCCAGCATTTT; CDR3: CASGPREISQPQHF
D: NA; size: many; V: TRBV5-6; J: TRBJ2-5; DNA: TGTGCCAGCAGCTTGCTAGAGACGCGCCAAGAGACCCAGTACTTC; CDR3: CASSLLETRQETQYF
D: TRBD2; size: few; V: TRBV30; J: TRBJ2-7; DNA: TGTGCCTGGAGTGTACCGATCCTCGGGACTAGCAGTTACGAGCAGTACTTC; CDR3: CAWSVPILGTSSYEQYF
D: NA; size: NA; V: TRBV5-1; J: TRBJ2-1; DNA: TGCGCCAGCAGCTTGAGTAGTTCGGCGGATGAGCAGTTCTTC; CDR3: CASSLSSSADEQFF
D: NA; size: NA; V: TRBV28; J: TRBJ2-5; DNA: TGTGCCAGCAGTTTACCAGGGGTTAGCCAAGAGACCCAGTACTTC; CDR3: CASSLPGVSQETQYF
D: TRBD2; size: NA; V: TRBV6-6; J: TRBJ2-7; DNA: TGTGCCAGCAGCCGCGGGACTAGCGGCTACGAGCAGTACTTC; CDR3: CASSRGTSGYEQYF